Below, 24 T cell receptor beta chains from the same sample are listed, as sequenced in a study of T cells in tuberculosis. Clones were read by immunoSEQ multiplex PCR, and TCRdb kept only the in-frame ones, dropping some. The sample lists 30,000 to 35,000 clones, approximately 91% occurring once. Sequenced sample: PBMCs. The receptor set was obtained from a donor aged 10 to 29 with latent tuberculosis or without tuberculosis infection.

The chain recombines TRBV19 with TRBJ1-3, with a possible D match to TRBD1 (6 bases). This CDR3 has 15 residues. The V and J ends lost 3 bases and 6 bases respectively, with 15 bases between them. Looked up from germline, CDR1 is LNHDA and CDR2 is SQIVND (reference sequence). The CDR3: CASSIWVTGPNTIYF. The CDR3 nucleotides read TGTGCCAGTAGTATTTGGGTGACAGGACCAAACACCATATATTTT.

This sequence joins TRBV7-9 and TRBJ2-3, with a weak D call TRBD2 (7 bases). Trimming removed 5 bases from V and 4 bases from J, with 22 bases in between. The CDR3 covers 17 residues. CDR1 is SEHNR, CDR2 FQNEAQ, per germline (reference sequence). CDR3 sequence (DNA): TGTGCCAGCAGCCGTCTCGGAAGGGGGGGTTATTCAGATACGCAGTATTTT. Translation: CASSRLGRGGYSDTQYF. The full variable domain, rest sourced from reference TRBV7-9 and TRBJ2-3, is DTGVSQNPRHKITKRGQNVTFRCDPISEHNRLYWYRQTLGQGPEFLTYFQNEAQLEKSRLLSDRFSAERPKGSFSTLEIQRTEQGDSAMYLCASSRLGRGGYSDTQYFGPGTRLTVL.

The CDR3 spells CASRTTGSGGYTF. The CDR3 bases are TGTGCCAGCAGAACCACAGGCTCTGGTGGCTACACCTTC. This chain connects TRBV28 to TRBJ1-2; D may be TRBD1 (5 bases). V lost 6 bases and J lost 7, with 15 bases in between. The CDR3 loop spans 13 amino acids. Germline V gene sequence: CDR1 MDHEN, CDR2 SYDVKM.

The chain uses TRBV19 and TRBJ2-1; TRBD1 might be the D (5 bases). The CDR3 loop spans 15 amino acids. V was clipped by 9 bases and J by 0 bases, with 15 bases between them. Germline V CDR1 and CDR2: LNHDA, SQIVND (reference sequence). Here the CDR3 DNA reads TGTGCCAGCCAGGACAAGCCGAGCTCCTACAATGAGCAGTTCTTC. This codes for CASQDKPSSYNEQFF.

This chain uses TRBV28 with TRBJ1-5; weak D call: TRBD1 (6 bases). This CDR3 has 16 amino acids. V lost 10 bases and J 4 bases, leaving 23 bases between the germline ends. CDR1 is MDHEN and CDR2 is SYDVKM in the germline V gene. In DNA form, the CDR3 reads TGTGCCACCTGCCCGGGGGGGGGCGTAGGGAATCAGCCCCAGCATTTT. Protein sequence: CATCPGGGVGNQPQHF. Based on the CDR3 plus reference TRBV28 and TRBJ1-5, the full variable domain is DVKVTQSSRYLVKRTGEKVFLECVQDMDHENMFWYRQDPGLGLRLIYFSYDVKMKEKGDIPEGYSVSREKKERFSLILESASTNQTSMYLCATCPGGGVGNQPQHFGDGTRLSIL.

The rearrangement joins TRBV6-5 to TRBJ2-3, with TRBD1 matching 7 bases. The junction had 5 bases not matched to a gene; V was cut back by 8 bases and J by 0 bases. Per the germline V gene, CDR1 is MNHEY and CDR2 is SVGAGI. CDR3 length: 14 residues. The CDR3 here is CASRTGLSTDTQYF. The CDR3 nucleotides are TGTGCCAGCCGGACAGGATTAAGCACAGATACGCAGTATTTT.

V and J are TRBV6-1 and TRBJ1-5; possibly TRBD1 for D (6 bases). V was pared by 3 bases and J by 1 base, with 10 bases between. The V gene's germline CDR1 is MNHNS and CDR2 SASEGT. The CDR3 is 15 amino acids. CDR3 DNA: TGTGCCAGCAGTGAGGGGGGGGCAAGCAATCAGCCCCAGCATTTT. It specifies CASSEGGASNQPQHF.

V usage is TRBV7-2 and J usage is TRBJ2-1; no clear D. V was pared by 4 bases and J by 4 bases, with 11 bases between. CDR1 is SGHTA and CDR2 is FQGNSA in the germline V gene. The CDR3 consists of 14 residues. The CDR3 region has the DNA TGTGCCAGCAGCTCGACTGCGGCGTACAATGAGCAGTTCTTC. Its translation is CASSSTAAYNEQFF. The full variable domain, its missing parts supplied by reference TRBV7-2 and TRBJ2-1, is GAGVSQSPSNKVTEKGKDVELRCDPISGHTALYWYRQSLGQGLEFLIYFQGNSAPDKSGLPSDRFSAERTGGSVSTLTIQRTQQEDSAVYLCASSSTAAYNEQFFGPGTRLTVL.

The V call is TRBV7-9, the J call TRBJ2-7, with a tentative D call TRBD1 (6 bases). The CDR3 is 13 residues long. Deletions cut 3 bases from V and 0 bases from J, with 6 bases between. Germline V CDR1 and CDR2: SEHNR, FQNEAQ (reference sequence). CDR3 sequence: CASSLDSSYEQYF. CDR3 nucleotides: TGTGCCAGCAGCTTGGACAGCTCCTACGAGCAGTACTTC.

The chain couples TRBV29-1 to TRBJ2-7, with TRBD1 identical over 7 bases. This CDR3 contains 13 residues. Per germline, CDR1 SQVTM and CDR2 ANQGSEA. The J segment lost 3 bases and the V segment lost 5 bases, leaving 7 bases of the junction unmatched. CDR3 sequence (DNA): TGCAGCGTTTCCGGGACAGAGTTCTACGAGCAGTACTTC. Protein sequence: CSVSGTEFYEQYF.

This chain links TRBV9 with TRBJ1-3; a weak D match, TRBD1 (6 bases). CDR1 and CDR2 (germline): SGDLS, YYNGEE. The CDR3 length is 15 residues. The V gene lost 4 bases and the J gene lost 4 bases, with 15 bases spanning the gap. CDR3 in amino acids: CASSPETGFGNTIYF. Here the CDR3 DNA reads TGTGCCAGCAGCCCCGAAACAGGGTTCGGAAACACCATATATTTT.

The rearrangement links TRBV19 to TRBJ2-7; D perhaps matches TRBD1 (6 bases). Germline lookup yields CDR1 LNHDA and CDR2 SQIVND (reference sequence). The ends were cut back, 3 bases at V and 0 bases at J, with 9 bases in the middle. The CDR3 is 14 residues long. As DNA, the CDR3 is TGTGCCAGTAGTATCCAGGGGAGCTCCTACGAGCAGTACTTC. Amino acid sequence: CASSIQGSSYEQYF.

The V call is TRBV30, the J call TRBJ2-7, with D possibly matching TRBD2 (5 bases). CDR1 GTSNPN and CDR2 SVGIG come from the germline V gene (reference sequence). The CDR3 length is 15 residues. Deletions cut 1 base from V and 4 bases from J, with 17 bases between. CDR3 nucleotides: TGTGCCTGGAGTGGAGGGTCCTCATTACTGTACGAGCAGTACTTC. Amino acid sequence: CAWSGGSSLLYEQYF. The complete variable domain, with remaining parts taken from reference TRBV30 and TRBJ2-7, reads SQTIHQWPATLVQPVGSPLSLECTVEGTSNPNLYWYRQAAGRGLQLLFYSVGIGQISSEVPQNLSASRPQDRQFILSSKKLLLSDSGFYLCAWSGGSSLLYEQYFGPGTRLTVT.

The chain recombines TRBV9 with TRBJ1-3; D is perhaps TRBD1 (5 bases). With 1 base removed from V and 4 bases from J, the gap between germline ends came to 12 bases. This CDR3 has 15 amino acids. CDR1 is SGDLS, CDR2 YYNGEE, per germline. CDR3: CASSVRAGQGNTIYF. DNA for the CDR3: TGTGCCAGCAGCGTACGGGCAGGGCAAGGAAACACCATATATTTT.

This chain connects TRBV14 to TRBJ2-1, with 12 nucleotides matching TRBD2. Germline assignment: CDR1 SGHDN and CDR2 FVKESK. This CDR3 contains 16 residues. The trim removed 2 bases at V and 7 bases at J, leaving 6 bases unmatched. In DNA form, the CDR3 reads TGTGCCAGCAGCCAAATGCTAGCGGGGGGGCCAAATGAGCAGTTCTTC. As protein: CASSQMLAGGPNEQFF.

The chain is built from TRBV7-3 and TRBJ1-2; TRBD1 agrees at 8 bases. This CDR3 spans 12 amino acids. Germline V lookup: CDR1 SGHTA, CDR2 FQGTGA. Trimming took 4 bases from V and 10 from J; bases not matched to a gene: 5. This chain's CDR3 is CASSSDRAAYTF. In DNA, the CDR3 is TGTGCCAGCAGCTCGGACAGGGCCGCCTACACCTTC.

This chain links TRBV7-9 with TRBJ1-1; D unresolved. From germline, CDR1 is SEHNR and CDR2 FQNEAQ (reference sequence). The CDR3 is 17 residues long. Trimming removed 4 bases at V and 0 bases at J, with 18 bases between. The CDR3 spells CASSSTSGFGVNTEAFF. In DNA, the CDR3 is TGTGCCAGCAGCTCCACATCTGGGTTTGGAGTGAACACTGAAGCTTTCTTT.

The J gene is TRBJ2-5, the V gene TRBV15; TRBD1 might be the D (5 bases). CDR3 length: 14 amino acids. Trimming stripped 3 bases from V and 5 bases from J, with 13 bases between. Germline V lookup: CDR1 LNHNV, CDR2 YYDKDF (reference sequence). The CDR3 loop reads CATSSPKKGETQYF. The CDR3 DNA is TGTGCCACCAGCAGTCCCAAGAAGGGGGAGACCCAGTACTTC.

The genes are TRBV7-6 and TRBJ2-1; possibly TRBD2 for D (6 bases). The CDR3 loop spans 14 amino acids. V gave up 3 bases and J gave up 7 bases, with 13 bases separating them. CDR1 is SGHVS, CDR2 FNYEAQ, per germline. The CDR3 is CASSFRAGGNEQFF. For the CDR3, the DNA is TGTGCCAGCAGCTTCAGGGCTGGAGGGAATGAGCAGTTCTTC.

The rearrangement joins TRBV5-6 to TRBJ2-7; TRBD2 matches 14 bases. The CDR3 contains 16 residues. Per germline, CDR1 SGHDT and CDR2 YYEEEE. J was trimmed by 4 bases and V by 4 bases; bases with no gene match: 7. The CDR3 region is CASSIQTSGGVYEQYF. CDR3 sequence (DNA): TGTGCCAGCAGCATTCAGACTAGCGGGGGGGTATACGAGCAGTACTTC.

The rearrangement joins TRBV28 to TRBJ2-4, with D possibly being TRBD2 (6 bases). The CDR3 extends over 16 amino acids. Germline V gene lookup returns CDR1 MDHEN and CDR2 SYDVKM. Trimming took off 5 bases at V and 0 bases at J, with 14 bases between the two ends. The CDR3 coding sequence is TGTGCCAGCAGTCCTGGGACTTATCTAGCCAAAAACATTCAGTACTTC. Translated: CASSPGTYLAKNIQYF.

This clone was seen only a few times. This chain links TRBV14 with TRBJ1-2; D might be TRBD1 (6 bases). V lost 0 bases and J lost 8, with 13 bases in between. Germline lookup yields CDR1 SGHDN and CDR2 FVKESK. CDR3 length: 14 amino acids. The CDR3 reads CASSQDRGARGYTF. CDR3 DNA: TGTGCCAGCAGCCAAGATCGGGGGGCGCGGGGCTACACCTTC.

This chain uses TRBV27 with TRBJ2-1, with TRBD2 matching 7 bases. There are 14 residues in the CDR3. Trimming cost V 5 bases and J 6 bases; bases outside gene matches: 7. Germline lookup yields CDR1 MNHEY and CDR2 SMNVEV (reference sequence). Here the CDR3 DNA reads TGTGCCAGCAGTCCCTTTGGGGAGGGCAATGAGCAGTTCTTC. Translating gives CASSPFGEGNEQFF.

The genes are TRBV7-9 and TRBJ2-7, with no clear D. V lost 1 base and J lost 5, with 15 bases in between. CDR3 length: 15 amino acids. Germline V gene sequence: CDR1 SEHNR, CDR2 FQNEAQ (reference sequence). The CDR3 bases are TGTGCCAGCAGCTTAGGACCTAGTGTCTGGAACGAGCAGTACTTC. Translation: CASSLGPSVWNEQYF.